The rows below give T cell receptor beta chains drawn from one sample of a study of OX40 agonist ivuxolimab in advanced cancers. The method was immunoSEQ multiplex PCR; TCRdb's version includes in-frame clones alone and lacks a portion of them. The table includes about 100,000 clones, roughly 89% detected once. The material sequenced was CD4+ or CD8+ T cells sorted from blood, taken in a trial of the OX40 agonist ivuxolimab. The receptor source for this set is an adult with an advanced solid tumor such as melanoma, head and neck, liver or kidney cancer. The CDR3 runs from the conserved cysteine through the conserved F or W. D genes are given only for firm matches. Where a row states a size, it is once, few, many or the class of an expanded clone; other rows omit it.

v_call	cdr3_length	d_call	j_call	clone_size	cdr3_nt	cdr3_aa
TRBV4-3	18	.	TRBJ2-2	.	TGCGCCAGCAGCCCTAACTCATGGCAGAACAATGACACCGGGGAGCTGTTTTTT	CASSPNSWQNNDTGELFF
TRBV2	14	.	TRBJ2-1	.	TGTGCCAGCAGCCCAGGGGACTCCTACAATGAGCAGTTCTTC	CASSPGDSYNEQFF
TRBV28	12	.	TRBJ2-5	.	TGTGCCAGCAGTTTTATCTACGGGACCCAGTACTTC	CASSFIYGTQYF
TRBV7-2	13	.	TRBJ2-5	.	TGTGCCAGCAGCTTACCAGGGAGGTCTACCCAGTACTTC	CASSLPGRSTQYF
TRBV19	15	TRBD1	TRBJ1-4	.	TGTGCCAGTAGTCCCCGACAGGGGACTAATGAAAAACTGTTTTTT	CASSPRQGTNEKLFF
TRBV4-2	14	TRBD1	TRBJ2-5	.	TGTGCCAGCAGCCTGGGACAGGGGAAAGAGACCCAGTACTTC	CASSLGQGKETQYF
TRBV9	15	.	TRBJ2-7	.	TGTGCCAGCAGCGTAGAAGGAGGGGCGGTCTACGAGCAGTACTTC	CASSVEGGAVYEQYF
TRBV18	15	TRBD1	TRBJ1-4	.	TGTGCCAGCTCACCGTTGGGACAGGGAGGTGAAAAACTGTTTTTT	CASSPLGQGGEKLFF
TRBV6-1	15	TRBD1	TRBJ2-4	.	TGTGCCAGCCGAAGACAGGGGGACACCAAAAACATTCAGTACTTC	CASRRQGDTKNIQYF
TRBV19	14	TRBD1	TRBJ2-7	once	TGTGCCAGTAGTATATGGGACAGCTCCTACGAGCAGTACTTC	CASSIWDSSYEQYF
TRBV6-6	13	TRBD1	TRBJ2-7	.	TGTGCCTCGGATACAGGGGGCGGCTACGAGCAGTACTTC	CASDTGGGYEQYF
TRBV18	15	TRBD1	TRBJ1-5	.	TGTGCCAGCTCATCGACAGGGGGAACAAATCAGCCCCAGCATTTT	CASSSTGGTNQPQHF
TRBV7-6	14	.	TRBJ2-1	.	TGTGCCAGCAGCTTAGAGGGCCGCTACAATGAGCAGTTCTTC	CASSLEGRYNEQFF
TRBV7-2	12	.	TRBJ2-3	.	TGTGCCAGCAGCGGGGCCCCAGATACGCAGTATTTT	CASSGAPDTQYF
TRBV7-2	15	TRBD1	TRBJ1-2	.	TGTGCCAGCAGCATCACCGGGACAGGGGCCTCTGGCTACACCTTC	CASSITGTGASGYTF
TRBV28	13	.	TRBJ2-5	.	TGTGCCAGCAGTTCGGGTGGTTTGGAGACCCAGTACTTC	CASSSGGLETQYF
TRBV29-1	15	.	TRBJ1-2	.	TGCAGCGTTGTGGGGGCAGCGAGCCAAAACTATGGCTACACCTTC	CSVVGAASQNYGYTF
TRBV28	17	TRBD1	TRBJ1-6	.	TGTGCCGGACAGAAAGGGGGCAGGACCCTGACCAATTCACCCCTCCACTTT	CAGQKGGRTLTNSPLHF
TRBV5-3	19	.	TRBJ1-3	.	TGTGCCAGAAGCTTGGACCGAAGGAGGGGGATACGTCCTGGAAACACCATATATTTT	CARSLDRRRGIRPGNTIYF
TRBV5-1	17	TRBD2	TRBJ2-3	.	TGCGCCAGCAGCTTGAATGCGGGGGGGCCGAGAACAGATACGCAGTATTTT	CASSLNAGGPRTDTQYF
TRBV10-1	14	TRBD1	TRBJ2-3	.	TGCGCCAGCAGAGAGGGACAGGGAAGAGATACGCAGTATTTT	CASREGQGRDTQYF
TRBV5-4	15	TRBD1	TRBJ1-1	.	TGTGCCAGCAGCTGGGGGGGACAGGGTAACACTGAAGCTTTCTTT	CASSWGGQGNTEAFF